This TCR beta chain was obtained from a study of blood T cells in healthy people across ages. The second PCR ran roughly 6 to 11 cycles with a sample-barcoded 5' primer and J-beta primers. TCRdb recomputed calls from the 5' RACE reads with MiXCR, one row per CDR3 protein. The repertoire includes about 570,000 distinct CDR3 sequences, about 25% of them detected once, and roughly 18% sits in the top ten. Trimming left V 4 bases short and J 5 bases short, with 15 bases between. This CDR3 is built from 14 residues. CDR1 and CDR2 from the germline V gene are SGHRS and YFSETQ. This clonotype was seen only a few times.

The sample comprised blood. This sequence originates from a woman between 70 and 85 years old in good health. The V gene is TRBV5-1, the J gene TRBJ2-5; the D is unclear. For the CDR3, the DNA is TGCGCCAGCAGCACCGACTCGGAAGGGGAGACCCAGTACTTC. This encodes CASSTDSEGETQYF.